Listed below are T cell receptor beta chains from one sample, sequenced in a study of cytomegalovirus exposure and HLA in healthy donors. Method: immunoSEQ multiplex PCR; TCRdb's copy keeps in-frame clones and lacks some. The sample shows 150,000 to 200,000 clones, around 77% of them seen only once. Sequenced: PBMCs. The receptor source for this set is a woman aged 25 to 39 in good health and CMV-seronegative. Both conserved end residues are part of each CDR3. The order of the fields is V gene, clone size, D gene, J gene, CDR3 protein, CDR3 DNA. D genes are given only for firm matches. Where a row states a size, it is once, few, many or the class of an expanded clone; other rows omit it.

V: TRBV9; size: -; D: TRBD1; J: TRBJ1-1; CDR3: CASSVGLMGQGGTEAFF; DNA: TGTGCCAGCAGCGTAGGTTTGATGGGACAGGGAGGGACTGAAGCTTTCTTT
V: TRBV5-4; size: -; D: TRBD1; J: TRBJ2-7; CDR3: CASSFKRGLIYEQYF; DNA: TGTGCCAGCAGCTTTAAAAGGGGGCTAATCTACGAGCAGTACTTC
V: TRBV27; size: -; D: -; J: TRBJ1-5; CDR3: CASTPAGSGNQPQHF; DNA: TGTGCCAGCACCCCGGCAGGTAGTGGCAATCAGCCCCAGCATTTT
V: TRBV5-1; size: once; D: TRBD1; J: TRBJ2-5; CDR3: CASSDSQGDREKYF; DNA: TGCGCCAGCAGCGATAGTCAGGGGGACAGGGAAAAGTACTTC
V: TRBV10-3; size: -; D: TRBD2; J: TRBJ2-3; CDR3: CAISEPSGGGSQYF; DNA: TGTGCCATCAGTGAGCCCTCGGGCGGCGGGAGTCAGTATTTT
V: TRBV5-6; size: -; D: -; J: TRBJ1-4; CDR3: CASSFGGEKLFF; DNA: TGTGCCAGCAGCTTTGGGGGGGAAAAACTGTTTTTT
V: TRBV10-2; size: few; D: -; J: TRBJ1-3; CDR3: CASSETVGNTIYF; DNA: TGCGCCAGCAGTGAGACAGTTGGAAACACCATATATTTT
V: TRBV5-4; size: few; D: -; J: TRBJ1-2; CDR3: CASSEAPIANYGYTF; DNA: TGTGCCAGCAGCGAAGCCCCCATAGCTAACTATGGCTACACCTTC
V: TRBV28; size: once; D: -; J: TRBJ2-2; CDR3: CASSPTRAGELFF; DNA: TGTGCCAGCAGTCCGACTCGGGCCGGGGAGCTGTTTTTT
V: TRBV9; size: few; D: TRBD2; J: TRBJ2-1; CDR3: CASSVGAGGWNEQFF; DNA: TGTGCCAGCAGCGTAGGGGCGGGAGGTTGGAATGAGCAGTTCTTC
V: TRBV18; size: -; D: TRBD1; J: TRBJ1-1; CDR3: CATAQGAEAFF; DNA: TGTGCCACCGCCCAGGGGGCTGAAGCTTTCTTT
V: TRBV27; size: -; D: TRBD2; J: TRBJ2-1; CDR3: CASRVAGGPDEQFF; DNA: TGTGCCAGCAGAGTAGCGGGAGGGCCGGATGAGCAGTTCTTC
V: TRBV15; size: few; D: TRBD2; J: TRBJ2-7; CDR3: CASGLAGSYEQYF; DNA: TGTGCCTCCGGACTAGCGGGGTCCTACGAGCAGTACTTC
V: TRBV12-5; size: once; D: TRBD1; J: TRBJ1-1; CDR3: CASGSGTGLNTEAFF; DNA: TGTGCTAGTGGTTCGGGGACAGGATTGAACACTGAAGCTTTCTTT
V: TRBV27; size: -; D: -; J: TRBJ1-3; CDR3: CASRERFDSGNTIYF; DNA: TGTGCCAGCAGGGAGCGATTCGACTCTGGAAACACCATATATTTT
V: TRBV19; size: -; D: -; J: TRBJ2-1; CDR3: CASSIAGSSYNEQFF; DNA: TGTGCCAGTAGTATAGCCGGGAGCTCCTACAATGAGCAGTTCTTC
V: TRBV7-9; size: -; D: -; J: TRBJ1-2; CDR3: CASSSPPSGYTF; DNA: TGTGCCAGCAGCTCTCCTCCCAGTGGCTACACCTTC
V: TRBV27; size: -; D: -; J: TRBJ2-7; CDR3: CASSLSAGEPYEQYF; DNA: TGTGCCAGCAGTTTATCCGCAGGGGAGCCCTACGAGCAGTACTTC
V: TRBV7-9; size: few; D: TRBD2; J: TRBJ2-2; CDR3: CASSPMTSGRGFAGELFF; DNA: TGTGCCAGCAGCCCGATGACTAGCGGGAGGGGGTTCGCCGGGGAGCTGTTTTTT
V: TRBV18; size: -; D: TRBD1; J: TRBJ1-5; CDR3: CASSPMDRSSNQPQHF; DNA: TGTGCCAGCTCACCGATGGACAGGAGTAGCAATCAGCCCCAGCATTTT
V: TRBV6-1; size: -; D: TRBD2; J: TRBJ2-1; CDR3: CASSEPGLAGALF; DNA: TGTGCCAGCAGTGAGCCCGGACTAGCGGGAGCTCTCTTC
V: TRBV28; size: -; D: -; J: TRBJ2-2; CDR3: CASSLWRGRANTGELFF; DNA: TGTGCCAGCAGTTTATGGAGAGGCCGCGCTAACACCGGGGAGCTGTTTTTT
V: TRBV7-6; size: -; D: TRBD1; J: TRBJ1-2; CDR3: CASSSAGTGGILSYGYTF; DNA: TGTGCCAGCAGTTCAGCCGGGACAGGGGGCATCTTGAGCTATGGCTACACCTTC
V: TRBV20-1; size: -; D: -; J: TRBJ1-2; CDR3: CSATGDYGYTF; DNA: TGCAGTGCTACAGGGGACTATGGCTACACCTTC
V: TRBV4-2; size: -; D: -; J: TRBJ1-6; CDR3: CASSPRQAVGSPLHF; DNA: TGTGCCAGCAGCCCTAGACAGGCTGTTGGTTCACCCCTCCACTTT
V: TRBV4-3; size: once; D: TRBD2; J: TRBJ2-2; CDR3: CASSPSGTSTGELFF; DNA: TGCGCCAGCAGCCCTTCCGGGACTAGCACCGGGGAGCTGTTTTTT
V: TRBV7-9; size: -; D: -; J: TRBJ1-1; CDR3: CASSLSLGVNTEAFF; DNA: TGTGCCAGCAGCTTAAGTTTAGGGGTGAACACTGAAGCTTTCTTT
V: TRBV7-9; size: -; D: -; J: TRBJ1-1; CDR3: CASTLWGPRAEAFF; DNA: TGTGCCAGCACCCTTTGGGGCCCTCGAGCTGAAGCTTTCTTT
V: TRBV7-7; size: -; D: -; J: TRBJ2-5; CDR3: CASSPAAGAGRGETQYF; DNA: TGTGCTAGCAGCCCGGCCGCAGGGGCCGGTCGGGGAGAGACCCAGTACTTC
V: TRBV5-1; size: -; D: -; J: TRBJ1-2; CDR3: CASSGAGINYGYPF; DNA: TGCGCCAGCAGCGGTGCCGGGATTAACTATGGCTACCCCTTC
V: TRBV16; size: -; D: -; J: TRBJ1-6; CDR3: CASSQSSGNSPLHF; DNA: TGTGCCAGCAGCCAATCTTCAGGTAATTCACCCCTCCACTTT
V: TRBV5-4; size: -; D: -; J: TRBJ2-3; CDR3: CASSSPIGSTDTQYF; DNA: TGTGCCAGCAGCTCTCCGATCGGGAGCACAGATACGCAGTATTTT
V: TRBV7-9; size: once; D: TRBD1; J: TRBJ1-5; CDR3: CASSLDRGNQPQHF; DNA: TGTGCCAGCAGCCTGGACAGGGGAAATCAGCCCCAGCATTTT
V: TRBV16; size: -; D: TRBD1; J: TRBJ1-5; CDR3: CASSPGTGNQPQHF; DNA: TGTGCCAGCAGCCCCGGGACAGGGAATCAGCCCCAGCATTTT
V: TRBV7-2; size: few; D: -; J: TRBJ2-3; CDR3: CASSLALVGSQYF; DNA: TGTGCCAGCAGCTTAGCGCTTGTCGGGAGCCAGTATTTT
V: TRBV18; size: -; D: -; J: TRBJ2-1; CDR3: CASYLGGNSYNEQFF; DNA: TGTGCCTCCTACCTAGGAGGAAACTCCTACAATGAGCAGTTCTTC
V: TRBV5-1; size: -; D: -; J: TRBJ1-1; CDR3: CASSIGQSNTEAFF; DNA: TGCGCCAGCAGCATAGGACAGTCGAACACTGAAGCTTTCTTT
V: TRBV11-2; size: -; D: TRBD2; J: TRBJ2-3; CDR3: CASSSLHSGDWNTQYF; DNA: TGTGCCAGCAGCTCCCTCCATAGCGGGGATTGGAATACGCAGTATTTT
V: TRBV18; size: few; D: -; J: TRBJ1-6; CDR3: CASSPPAGALHF; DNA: TGTGCCAGCTCCCCCCCGGCGGGAGCCCTCCACTTT
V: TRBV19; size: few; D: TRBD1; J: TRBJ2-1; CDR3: CASTRDSDNEQFF; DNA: TGTGCCAGTACCAGGGACAGCGACAATGAGCAGTTCTTC
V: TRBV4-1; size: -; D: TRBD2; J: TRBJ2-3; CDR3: CASSQEAAGGPATQYF; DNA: TGCGCCAGCAGCCAAGAGGCAGCGGGGGGGCCCGCTACGCAGTATTTT
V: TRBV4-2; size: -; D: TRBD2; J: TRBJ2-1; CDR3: CASSQEPSGSYDEQFF; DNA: TGTGCCAGCAGCCAAGAGCCTAGCGGGAGCTACGATGAGCAGTTCTTC
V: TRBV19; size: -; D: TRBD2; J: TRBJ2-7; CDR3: CASSLASGVSYEQYF; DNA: TGTGCCAGTAGTCTGGCTAGCGGGGTCTCCTACGAGCAGTACTTC
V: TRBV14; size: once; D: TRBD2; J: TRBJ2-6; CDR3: CASSQDLGRVAANVLTF; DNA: TGTGCCAGCAGCCAAGACCTCGGGAGGGTGGCTGCCAACGTCCTGACTTTC
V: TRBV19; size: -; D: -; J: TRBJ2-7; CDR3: CASSPVSTGGYEQYF; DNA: TGTGCCAGTAGTCCCGTCTCGACAGGTGGCTACGAGCAGTACTTC
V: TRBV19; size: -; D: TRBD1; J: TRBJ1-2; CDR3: CASTTRMGDRGNYGYTF; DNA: TGTGCCAGTACCACTCGCATGGGGGACAGGGGTAACTATGGCTACACCTTC
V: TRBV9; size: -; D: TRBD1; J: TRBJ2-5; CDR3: CASSVSSGGGWETQYF; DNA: TGTGCCAGCAGCGTATCCTCAGGGGGCGGGTGGGAGACCCAGTACTTC
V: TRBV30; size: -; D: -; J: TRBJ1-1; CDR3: CAWSGWGDQAFF; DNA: TGTGCCTGGAGTGGGTGGGGGGACCAGGCTTTCTTT
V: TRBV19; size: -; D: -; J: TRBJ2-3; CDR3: CASSIRLNTDTQYF; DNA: TGTGCCAGTAGTATTCGACTAAACACAGATACGCAGTATTTT
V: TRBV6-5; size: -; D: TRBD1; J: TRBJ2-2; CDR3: CASSSYRGRTGELFF; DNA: TGTGCCAGCAGTTCCTACAGGGGTCGAACCGGGGAGCTGTTTTTT
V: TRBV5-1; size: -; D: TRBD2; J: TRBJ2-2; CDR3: CASRASGRIGELFF; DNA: TGCGCCAGCAGGGCTAGCGGGAGGATCGGGGAGCTGTTTTTT
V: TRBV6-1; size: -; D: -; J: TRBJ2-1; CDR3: CASSEARVINEQFF; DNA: TGTGCCAGCAGTGAAGCGAGGGTTATCAATGAGCAGTTCTTC
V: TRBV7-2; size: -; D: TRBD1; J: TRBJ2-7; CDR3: CASRSNRGPPYEQYF; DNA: TGTGCCAGCAGGTCAAACAGGGGCCCACCCTACGAGCAGTACTTC
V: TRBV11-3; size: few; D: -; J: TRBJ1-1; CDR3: CASSFGRTEAFF; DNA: TGTGCCAGCAGCTTCGGGAGGACTGAAGCTTTCTTT